Listed below are T cell receptor beta chains from one sample, sequenced in a study of CD8+CD57+ T cells in acquired aplastic anemia. Using its own MiXCR run on the reads, TCRdb lists one record per CDR3 protein. The repertoire holds around 170,000 distinct CDR3 sequences, nearly 50% seen once, with about 9.7% in the top ten. The sample was sorted CD4+, CD8+, or CD8+CD57+ T cells (not recorded which) from PBMCs. The receptors shown here come from a human donor with aplastic anemia. Both conserved end residues are part of each CDR3. Each record gives: CDR3 protein, CDR3 DNA, V gene, J gene, clone size, D gene. The D gene is left open where the match is weak. Clone size, where shown, is once, few, many, or a class for clones that have expanded.

CDR3: CAISEGFSYEQYF
DNA: TGTGCCATCAGTGAAGGATTCTCCTACGAGCAGTACTTC
V: TRBV10-3
J: TRBJ2-7
size: NA
D: NA

CDR3: CASSMRQNTEAFF
DNA: TGTGCCAGTAGTATGAGACAGAACACTGAAGCTTTCTTT
V: TRBV19
J: TRBJ1-1
size: few
D: NA

CDR3: CASSPGRHDEQYF
DNA: TGTGCCAGCAGCCCTGGACGCCACGACGAGCAGTACTTC
V: TRBV7-6
J: TRBJ2-7
size: once
D: NA

CDR3: CASTADRTLWDTQYF
DNA: TGTGCCAGCACCGCGGACAGGACCTTGTGGGATACGCAGTATTTT
V: TRBV6-1
J: TRBJ2-3
size: NA
D: TRBD1

CDR3: CASSWRQGLGEQFF
DNA: TGCGCCAGCAGCTGGAGACAGGGGTTGGGGGAGCAGTTCTTC
V: TRBV5-1
J: TRBJ2-1
size: NA
D: TRBD1

CDR3: CATEGGKDGYTF
DNA: TGTGCCACCGAAGGGGGAAAGGATGGCTACACCTTC
V: TRBV19
J: TRBJ1-2
size: NA
D: NA

CDR3: CASSDDGFGEQYF
DNA: TGTGCCAGCAGTGATGACGGATTCGGCGAGCAGTACTTC
V: TRBV6-1
J: TRBJ2-7
size: many
D: NA

CDR3: CSARRAATNEKLFF
DNA: TGCAGTGCTAGACGGGCTGCAACTAATGAAAAACTGTTTTTT
V: TRBV20-1
J: TRBJ1-4
size: many
D: NA

CDR3: CASSSGLAGYNEQFF
DNA: TGTGCCAGCAGCTCGGGACTAGCGGGATACAATGAGCAGTTCTTC
V: TRBV7-3
J: TRBJ2-1
size: NA
D: TRBD2

CDR3: CAGRQGGPRSPLHF
DNA: TGTGCCGGCCGTCAGGGGGGGCCTAGATCACCCCTCCACTTT
V: TRBV2
J: TRBJ1-6
size: NA
D: TRBD1

CDR3: CASSQRGGGPYGYTF
DNA: TGTGCCAGCAGCCAGCGGGGGGGCGGACCCTATGGCTACACCTTC
V: TRBV5-8
J: TRBJ1-2
size: NA
D: NA

CDR3: CASSRGLAGRVSTDTQYF
DNA: TGTGCCAGCAGCCGGGGACTAGCGGGGAGAGTTAGCACAGATACGCAGTATTTT
V: TRBV4-2
J: TRBJ2-3
size: few
D: TRBD2

CDR3: CASEELANTGELFF
DNA: TGTGCCAGCGAAGAACTAGCGAACACCGGGGAGCTGTTTTTT
V: TRBV2
J: TRBJ2-2
size: once
D: NA

CDR3: CASSPTWGSTDTQYF
DNA: TGCGCCAGCAGCCCCACCTGGGGAAGCACAGATACGCAGTATTTT
V: TRBV5-1
J: TRBJ2-3
size: NA
D: NA

CDR3: CSAQQQETQYF
DNA: TGCAGTGCTCAACAGCAAGAGACCCAGTACTTC
V: TRBV20-1
J: TRBJ2-5
size: few
D: NA

CDR3: CASSLDGAFTDTQYF
DNA: TGTGCCAGCAGCTTAGACGGAGCTTTTACAGATACGCAGTATTTT
V: TRBV11-2
J: TRBJ2-3
size: NA
D: NA